Included here is one T cell receptor (beta chain) sequence, with context. This entry belongs to a study of regulatory T cells in long-lasting Graves disease. Documented time point: persistent/refractory GD, antithyroid drugs over 5 years with positive TRAb. PBMCs provided the RNA from which the TCR library was made. In each case, Graves' disease was diagnosed per American Thyroid Association guidelines. One endocrinology department in Xi'an, China, was where patients came from. EDTA tubes received about 9.3 milliliters of collected peripheral blood. Library construction for TCR beta used iRepertoire HTBI primers and Arm-PCR of CDR3 regions. TCRdb reprocessed the multiplex PCR reads with MiXCR, giving one entry per CDR3 protein. The data show about 460,000 distinct CDR3 sequences, 20% to 25% seen once. This specimen was peripheral blood mononuclear cells (PBMCs), taken when the disease was refractory, from a patient treated with antithyroid drugs. This clonotype was obtained from a female donor with Graves disease.

The DNA for the CDR3 is TGTGCCAGCAGTTACTCAGGGACCGGCAACCACGCGAACACCGGGGAGCTGTTTTTT. This sequence encodes CASSYSGTGNHANTGELFF. V usage is TRBV6-2 or TRBV6-3 and J usage is TRBJ2-2; D possibly matches TRBD1 or TRBD2 (5 bases each). V was trimmed by 0 bases and J by 0 bases, leaving 17 bases between them. Germline V lookup: CDR1 MNHEY, CDR2 SVGEGT. This CDR3 is 19 amino acids long.